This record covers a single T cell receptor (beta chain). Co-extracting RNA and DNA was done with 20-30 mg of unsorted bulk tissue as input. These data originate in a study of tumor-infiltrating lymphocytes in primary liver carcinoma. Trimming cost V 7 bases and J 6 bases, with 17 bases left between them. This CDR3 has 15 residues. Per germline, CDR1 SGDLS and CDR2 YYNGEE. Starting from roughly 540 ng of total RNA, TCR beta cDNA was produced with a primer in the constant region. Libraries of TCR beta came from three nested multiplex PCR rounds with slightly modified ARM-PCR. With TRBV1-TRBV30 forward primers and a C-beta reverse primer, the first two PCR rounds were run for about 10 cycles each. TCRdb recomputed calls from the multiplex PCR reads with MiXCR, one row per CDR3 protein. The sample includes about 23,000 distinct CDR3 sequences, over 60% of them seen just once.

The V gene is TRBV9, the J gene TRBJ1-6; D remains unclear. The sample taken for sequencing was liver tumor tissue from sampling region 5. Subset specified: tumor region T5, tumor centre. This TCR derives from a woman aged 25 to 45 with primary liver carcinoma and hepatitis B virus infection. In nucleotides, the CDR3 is TGTGCCAGCTCCGGAGGGTATGGCCCTAATTCACCCCTCCACTTT. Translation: CASSGGYGPNSPLHF.